This T cell receptor (beta chain) was recovered during a study of OX40 agonist ivuxolimab in advanced cancers. Study summary: A history of anti-PD-1, anti-PD-L1 or anti-CTLA-4 therapy was acceptable, and approximately 39% had some. Whole-study findings and limits: The expanded peripheral T cells' antigen specificity was not determined.

Using immunoSEQ multiplex PCR, the repertoire was profiled, and TCRdb retains in-frame clones only, with some absent. The table includes 80,000 to 100,000 clones, 94% detected once. Concerning this clone: Its antigen is unknown.

Germline V lookup: CDR1 MNHEY, CDR2 SVGAGI. Trimming removed 2 bases at V and 2 bases at J, with 9 bases between. The CDR3 totals 14 residues. Systemic immunosuppression or a history of autoimmune disease excluded patients. At baseline, cycle 4 day 1, and cycle 7 day 1, blood was sampled. Specimen: CD4+ or CD8+ T cells sorted from blood, collected in a trial of the OX40 agonist ivuxolimab. The V call is TRBV6-5, the J call TRBJ2-5, with TRBD2 as a possible D gene (6 bases). This receptor was taken from an adult with an advanced solid tumor such as melanoma, head and neck, liver or kidney cancer. The CDR3 loop is CASSYPTRQETQYF. The CDR3 region has the DNA TGTGCCAGCAGTTACCCGACTAGGCAAGAGACCCAGTACTTC.